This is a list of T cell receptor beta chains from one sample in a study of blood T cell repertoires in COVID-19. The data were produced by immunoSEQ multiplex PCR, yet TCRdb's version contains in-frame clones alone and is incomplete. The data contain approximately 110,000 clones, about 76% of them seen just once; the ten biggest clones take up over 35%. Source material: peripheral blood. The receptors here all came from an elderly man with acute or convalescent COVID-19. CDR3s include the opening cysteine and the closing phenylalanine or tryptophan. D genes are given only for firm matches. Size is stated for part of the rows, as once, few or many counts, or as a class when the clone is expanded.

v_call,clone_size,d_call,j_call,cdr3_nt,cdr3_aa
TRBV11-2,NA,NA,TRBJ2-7,TGTGCCAGCAGCTTGCGGCTAACGGATCAATCAGAGCAGTACTTC,CASSLRLTDQSEQYF
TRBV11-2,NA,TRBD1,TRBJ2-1,TGTGCCAGCAGTTCTAACAGGGGTGAGCAGTTCTTC,CASSSNRGEQFF
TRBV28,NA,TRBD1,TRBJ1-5,TGTGCCAGCAGTTTACTAATGGGACAGGGGAGCAGGCAGCCCCAGCATTTT,CASSLLMGQGSRQPQHF
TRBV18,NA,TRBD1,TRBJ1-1,TGTGCCAGCTCATCCCGGGACAGGGTTTTCTTT,CASSSRDRVFF
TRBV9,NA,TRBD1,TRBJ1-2,TGTGCCAGCAGCGGAGATGACAGGGAATTAAGGGGGGTCTATGGCTACACCTTC,CASSGDDRELRGVYGYTF
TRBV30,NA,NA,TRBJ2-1,TGTGCCTGGAGCATTGTGAATGAGCAGTTCTTC,CAWSIVNEQFF
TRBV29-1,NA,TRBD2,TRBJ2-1,TGCAGCGTTGAATCGGGACTAGCGGATTCCTACAATGAGCAGTTCTTC,CSVESGLADSYNEQFF
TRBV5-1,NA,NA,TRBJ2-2,TGCGCCAGCAGCTTGACAGCCAACACCGGGGAGCTGTTTTTT,CASSLTANTGELFF
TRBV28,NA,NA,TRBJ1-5,TGTGCCAGCAGAGAGCAGGGTTCTTCAAATCAGCCCCAGCATTTT,CASREQGSSNQPQHF
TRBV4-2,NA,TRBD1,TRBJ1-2,TGTGCCAGCAGCCCCCAGACAGGGGGCGACGGCTACACCTTC,CASSPQTGGDGYTF
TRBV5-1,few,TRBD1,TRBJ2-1,TGCGCCAGCAGCTTGGGGACAGGGGGCAGCTACAGCTCCTACAATGAGCAGTTCTTC,CASSLGTGGSYSSYNEQFF
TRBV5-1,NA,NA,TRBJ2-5,TGCGCCAGCAGCTTCGGACTGCAAGAGACCCAGTACTTC,CASSFGLQETQYF
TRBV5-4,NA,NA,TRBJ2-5,TGTGCCAGCAGCTTGGAGGCGGGGAAAGAGACCCAGTACTTC,CASSLEAGKETQYF
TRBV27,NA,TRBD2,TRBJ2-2,TGTGCCAGCAGTTTATTTGGGGGACTTAGCGGGCTGAGGGCCGGGGAGCTGTTTTTT,CASSLFGGLSGLRAGELFF
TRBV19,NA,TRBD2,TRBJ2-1,TGTGCCAGTAGCTTAGCGGGAGTGCCCAATGAGCAGTTCTTC,CASSLAGVPNEQFF
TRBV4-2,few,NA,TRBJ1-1,TGTGCCAGCAGCCAAGATGATGGACTGGGGACTGAAGCTTTCTTT,CASSQDDGLGTEAFF
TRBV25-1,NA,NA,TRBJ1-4,TGTGCCAGCACCGCCAGGTTTGCAACTAATGAAAAACTGTTTTTT,CASTARFATNEKLFF
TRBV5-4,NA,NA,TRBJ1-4,TGTGCCAGCAGCTCACAATCTAATGAAAAACTGTTTTTT,CASSSQSNEKLFF
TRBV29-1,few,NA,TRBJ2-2,TGCAGCGTTGAAGGGGGCAACACCGGGGAGCTGTTTTTT,CSVEGGNTGELFF
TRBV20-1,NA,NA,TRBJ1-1,TGCAGTGCCAACAGGATCACTGAAGCTTTCTTT,CSANRITEAFF
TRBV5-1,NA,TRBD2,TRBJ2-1,TGCGCCAGCAGCTTCGCCGGGACTAGCAATGAGCAGTTCTTC,CASSFAGTSNEQFF
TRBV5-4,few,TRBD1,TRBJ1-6,TGTGCCAGCAGCTGGGACAGAGACTCACCCCTCCACTTT,CASSWDRDSPLHF
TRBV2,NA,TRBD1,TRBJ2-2,TGTGCCAGCAGTGTTCAGGGGGCCACCGGGGAGCTGTTTTTT,CASSVQGATGELFF
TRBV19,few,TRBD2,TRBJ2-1,TGTGCCAGTAGTCCCCGTGATAGCGGGAAGAGGCAGTTCTTC,CASSPRDSGKRQFF
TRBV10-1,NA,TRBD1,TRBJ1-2,TGCGCCAGCAGTGAGTCGGGGACAGGGGGCGACTATGGCTACACCTTC,CASSESGTGGDYGYTF
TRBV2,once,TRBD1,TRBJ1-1,TGTGCCAGCAGACTCATGGACAGGGTGACTGAAGCTTTCTTT,CASRLMDRVTEAFF
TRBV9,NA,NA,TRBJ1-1,TGTGCCAGCAGCTCTAGTCAGAACACTGAAGCTTTCTTT,CASSSSQNTEAFF
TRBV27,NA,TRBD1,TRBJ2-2,TGTGCCAGCAAGGACAGGCCTCAATTGAACACCGGGGAGCTGTTTTTT,CASKDRPQLNTGELFF
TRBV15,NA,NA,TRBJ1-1,TGTGCCACCAGCAGAGATCTTTATCCCCAAGGGGGGGGAGTTAAGACTGAAGCTTTCTTT,CATSRDLYPQGGGVKTEAFF
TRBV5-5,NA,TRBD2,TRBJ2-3,TGTGCCAGCAGCTTGGCGGACGGCGGGAGCGCAGATACGCAGTATTTT,CASSLADGGSADTQYF
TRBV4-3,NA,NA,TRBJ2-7,TGCGCCAGCAGCCAGCGAGGAGCTGGCGAGCAGTACTTC,CASSQRGAGEQYF
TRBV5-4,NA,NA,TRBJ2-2,TGTGCCAGCAGCCCAGGGGGCGCGGGGGCCGGGGAGCTGTTTTTT,CASSPGGAGAGELFF
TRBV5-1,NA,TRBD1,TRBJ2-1,TGCGCCAGCAGGCCGACAGGGGCGGATTACAATGAGCAGTTCTTC,CASRPTGADYNEQFF
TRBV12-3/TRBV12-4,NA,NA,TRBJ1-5,TGTGCCAGCAGTTTGACAGGTAATCAGCCCCAGCATTTT,CASSLTGNQPQHF
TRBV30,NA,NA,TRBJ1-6,TGTGCCTGGAGCGGTCAGGGCCATTCACCCCTCCACTTT,CAWSGQGHSPLHF
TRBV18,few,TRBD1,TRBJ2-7,TGTGCCAGCTCCAAATCGCTCGGGACAGGGAGCTACGAGCAGTACTTC,CASSKSLGTGSYEQYF
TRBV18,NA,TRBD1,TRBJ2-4,TGTGCCAGCTCACCACCGGGACAGGGGGTAAACATTCAGTACTTC,CASSPPGQGVNIQYF
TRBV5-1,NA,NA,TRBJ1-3,TGCGCCAGCAGCTTGCCAGGGGTAGGAAACACCATATATTTT,CASSLPGVGNTIYF
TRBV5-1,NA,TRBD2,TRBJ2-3,TGCGCCAGCAGCCTGGGACGACTAGCGGGAGTCACAGATACGCAGTATTTT,CASSLGRLAGVTDTQYF
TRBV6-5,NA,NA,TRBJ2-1,TGTGCCAGCAGTTACTCGGGGGGGGCTGGCTACAATGAGCAGTTCTTC,CASSYSGGAGYNEQFF
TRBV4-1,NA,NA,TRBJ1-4,TGCGCCAGCAGCCAAGGTGCGGCGACAACTAATGAAAAACTGTTTTTT,CASSQGAATTNEKLFF